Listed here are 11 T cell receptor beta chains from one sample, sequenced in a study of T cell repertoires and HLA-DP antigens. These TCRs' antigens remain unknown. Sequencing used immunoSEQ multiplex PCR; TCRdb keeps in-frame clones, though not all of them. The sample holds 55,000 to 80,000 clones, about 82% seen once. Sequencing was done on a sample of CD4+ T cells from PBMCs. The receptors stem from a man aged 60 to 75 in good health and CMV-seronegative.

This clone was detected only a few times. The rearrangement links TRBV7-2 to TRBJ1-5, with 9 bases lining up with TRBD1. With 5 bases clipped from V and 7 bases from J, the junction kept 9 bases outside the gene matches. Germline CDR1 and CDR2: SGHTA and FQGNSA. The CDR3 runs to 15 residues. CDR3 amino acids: CASSLQTGGEQPQHF. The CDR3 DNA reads TGTGCCAGCAGCCTACAGACAGGGGGAGAGCAGCCCCAGCATTTT.

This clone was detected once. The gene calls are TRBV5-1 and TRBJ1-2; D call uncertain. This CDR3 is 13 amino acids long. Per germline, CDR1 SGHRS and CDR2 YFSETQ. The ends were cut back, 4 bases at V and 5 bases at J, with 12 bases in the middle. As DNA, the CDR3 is TGCGCCAGCAGCATAGACGGTCAGTATGGCTACACCTTC. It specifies CASSIDGQYGYTF.

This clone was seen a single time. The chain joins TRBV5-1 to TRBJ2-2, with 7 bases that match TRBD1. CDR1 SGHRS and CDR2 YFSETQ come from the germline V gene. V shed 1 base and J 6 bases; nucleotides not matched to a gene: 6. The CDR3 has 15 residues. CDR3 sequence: CASSLLEGAAGELFF. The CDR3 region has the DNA TGCGCCAGCAGCTTGCTTGAGGGGGCGGCCGGGGAGCTGTTTTTT.

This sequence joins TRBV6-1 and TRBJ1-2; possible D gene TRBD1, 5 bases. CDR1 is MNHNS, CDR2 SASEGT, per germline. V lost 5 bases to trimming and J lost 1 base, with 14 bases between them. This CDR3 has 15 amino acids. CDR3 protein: CASSFGGGGNYGYTF. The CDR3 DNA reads TGTGCCAGCAGTTTCGGGGGAGGAGGTAACTATGGCTACACCTTC.

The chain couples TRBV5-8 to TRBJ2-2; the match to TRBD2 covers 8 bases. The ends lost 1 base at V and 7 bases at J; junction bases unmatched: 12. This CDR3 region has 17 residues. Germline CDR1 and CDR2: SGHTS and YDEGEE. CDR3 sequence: CASSLIGGAQLFGELFF. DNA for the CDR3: TGTGCCAGCAGCTTGATCGGGGGGGCGCAGCTCTTCGGGGAGCTGTTTTTT. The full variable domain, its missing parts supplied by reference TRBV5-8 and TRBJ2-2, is EAGVTQSPTHLIKTRGQQATLRCSPISGHTSVYWYQQALGLGLQFLLWYDEGEERNRGNFPPRFSGRQFPNYSSELNVNALELEDSALYLCASSLIGGAQLFGELFFGEGSRLTVL.

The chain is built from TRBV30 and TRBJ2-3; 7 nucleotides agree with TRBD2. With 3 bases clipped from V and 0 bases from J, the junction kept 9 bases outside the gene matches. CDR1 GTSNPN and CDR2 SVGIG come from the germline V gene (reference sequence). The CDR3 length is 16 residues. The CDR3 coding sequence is TGTGCCTGGAGGGCAGAACTAGCGTCAAGCACAGATACGCAGTATTTT. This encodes CAWRAELASSTDTQYF.

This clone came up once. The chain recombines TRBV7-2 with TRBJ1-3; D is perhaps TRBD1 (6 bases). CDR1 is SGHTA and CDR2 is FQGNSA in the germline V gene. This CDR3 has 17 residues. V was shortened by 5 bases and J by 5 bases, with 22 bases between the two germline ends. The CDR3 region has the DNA TGTGCCAGCAGCGCCATCTTGGGGGGCCAGGGTCGAAACACCATATATTTT. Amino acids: CASSAILGGQGRNTIYF.

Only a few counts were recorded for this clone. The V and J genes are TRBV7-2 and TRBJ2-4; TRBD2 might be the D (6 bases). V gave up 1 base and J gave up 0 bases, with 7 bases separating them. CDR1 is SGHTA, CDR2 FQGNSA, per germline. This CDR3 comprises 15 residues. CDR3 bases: TGTGCCAGCAGCTTAGTAGCGGTAGCCAAAAACATTCAGTACTTC. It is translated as CASSLVAVAKNIQYF.

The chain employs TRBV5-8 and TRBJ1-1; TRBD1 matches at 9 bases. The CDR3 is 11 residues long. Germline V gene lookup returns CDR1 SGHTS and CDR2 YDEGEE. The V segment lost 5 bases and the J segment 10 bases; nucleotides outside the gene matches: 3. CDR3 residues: CASRATGGAFF. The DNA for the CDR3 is TGTGCCAGCAGAGCGACAGGGGGAGCTTTCTTT.

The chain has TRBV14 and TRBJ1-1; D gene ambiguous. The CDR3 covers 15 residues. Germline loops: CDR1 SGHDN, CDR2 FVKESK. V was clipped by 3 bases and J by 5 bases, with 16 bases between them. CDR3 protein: CASSHGGSFATEAFF. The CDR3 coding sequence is TGTGCCAGCAGCCATGGAGGGTCCTTTGCGACTGAAGCTTTCTTT.

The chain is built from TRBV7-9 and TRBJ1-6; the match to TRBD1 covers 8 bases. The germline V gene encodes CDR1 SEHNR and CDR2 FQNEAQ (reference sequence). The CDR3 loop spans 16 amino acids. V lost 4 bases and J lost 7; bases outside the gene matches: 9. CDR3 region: CASSSAGGAWNSPLHF. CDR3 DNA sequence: TGTGCCAGCAGCTCCGCAGGGGGCGCATGGAATTCACCCCTCCACTTT.